The entry that follows covers one TCR beta chain sequence. Its antigen is still unknown. Both 60 Vbeta primers and 13 Jbeta primers went into the PCR. The protocol was immunoSEQ multiplex PCR, while the TCRdb copy is restricted to in-frame clones and leaves out a portion. The data show 150,000 to 200,000 clones, with roughly 88% seen just once and around 1.2% held by the top ten. V shed 2 bases and J shed 8 bases, with 9 bases lying between them. CDR1 and CDR2 from the germline V gene are DFQATT and SNEGSKA (reference sequence). This CDR3 spans 11 amino acids. This entry belongs to a study of cytomegalovirus exposure and HLA in healthy donors. Study background: There were fewer than 500 genotyped donors. Of these, roughly 80% fell in the genetic ancestry cluster associated with self-reported Caucasian donors. General observations from the study: Researchers counted over 150 TCR beta chains as cytomegalovirus-associated. Some V segments (TRBV6-2 and TRBV6-3 among them) were excluded as indistinguishable. The Asian-associated ancestry cluster reportedly had fewer N-insertions than the approximately 610-donor mean in a later analysis.

The rearrangement links TRBV20-1 to TRBJ1-1; D unclear. The sequencing input was PBMCs. This TCR derives from a girl under 10 years old in good health and CMV-seropositive. CDR3 sequence reads: CSARLGSEAFF. CDR3 coding DNA: TGCAGTGCTAGACTGGGGAGCGAAGCTTTCTTT.